A single sample is the source of the 23 T cell receptor beta chains below, sequenced in a study of cytomegalovirus exposure and HLA in healthy donors. PCR employed 60 Vbeta and 13 Jbeta primers. Profiled with immunoSEQ multiplex PCR; TCRdb holds only in-frame clones, not every one. The sample has approximately 95,000 clones, nearly 80% seen once. Input material: PBMCs. The receptors were sampled from a woman aged 40 to 50 in good health and CMV-seropositive.

This chain uses TRBV10-2 with TRBJ2-1, with 7 positions matching TRBD2. Trimming removed 8 bases from V and 9 bases from J; junction bases left unmatched: 13. CDR3 length: 14 residues. The V gene's germline CDR1 is WSHSY and CDR2 SAAADI. CDR3 amino acids: CASGGVGGGGEQFF. The CDR3 DNA sequence: TGCGCCAGCGGGGGAGTGGGAGGCGGGGGTGAGCAGTTCTTC.

This chain uses TRBV2 with TRBJ1-1; TRBD1 might be the D (6 bases). V was shortened by 1 base and J by 3 bases, with 9 bases between the two germline ends. This CDR3 spans 14 amino acids. Germline V CDR1 and CDR2: SNHLY, FYNNEI. DNA of the CDR3: TGTGCCAGCAGTGAAGACAGGGAGTACACTGAAGCTTTCTTT. This encodes CASSEDREYTEAFF. Full variable domain (missing parts from reference TRBV2 and TRBJ1-1): EPEVTQTPSHQVTQMGQEVILRCVPISNHLYFYWYRQILGQKVEFLVSFYNNEISEKSEIFDDQFSVERPDGSNFTLKIRSTKLEDSAMYFCASSEDREYTEAFFGQGTRLTVV.

The chain combines TRBV4-1 with TRBJ2-7, with D hard to call. V dropped 4 bases and J dropped 7 bases, with 11 bases sitting between them. The CDR3 covers 12 residues. Looked up from germline, CDR1 is MGHRA and CDR2 is YSYEKL. CDR3 region: CASSPESREQYF. Here the CDR3 DNA reads TGCGCCAGCAGCCCGGAGTCTCGGGAGCAGTACTTC.

The rearrangement joins TRBV28 to TRBJ2-1; 7 bases agree with TRBD1. Trimming took 3 bases from V and 8 from J; bases not matched to a gene: 13. This CDR3 is built from 16 residues. CDR1 and CDR2 from the germline V gene are MDHEN and SYDVKM. In DNA form, the CDR3 reads TGTGCCAGCAGTTTTTTAGACAGGGTACTATCTGATGAGCAGTTCTTC. Protein: CASSFLDRVLSDEQFF.

The gene calls are TRBV5-1 and TRBJ2-3; 11 nucleotides line up with TRBD2. Germline CDR1 reads SGHRS; CDR2 reads YFSETQ. The CDR3 has 16 residues. J gave up 0 bases and V 3 bases, and 3 bases lay outside the gene matches. The CDR3: CASSSLAGASTDTQYF. DNA for the CDR3: TGCGCCAGCAGCTCACTAGCGGGAGCCAGCACAGATACGCAGTATTTT.

This clone was seen once. The V and J genes are TRBV10-3 and TRBJ2-5; a weak D match, TRBD2 (5 bases). The last part of the DNA fits TRBJ2-7 better; the J call may be wrong. CDR1 ENHRY and CDR2 SYGVKD come from the germline V gene. The CDR3 runs 16 residues. The CDR3 is CAISGGEGTFSYEQYF. CDR3 bases: TGTGCCATCAGTGGCGGTGAGGGCACTTTCTCCTACGAGCAGTACTTC.

The J gene is TRBJ2-1, the V gene TRBV28; the D is unclear. Germline CDR1 reads MDHEN; CDR2 reads SYDVKM. V was cut by 2 bases and J by 10 bases, with 15 bases left in between. The CDR3 totals 14 residues. The CDR3 sequence is CASSLRVSFREQFF. The CDR3 DNA follows: TGTGCCAGCAGTTTACGGGTTTCGTTTAGGGAGCAGTTCTTC.

The gene calls are TRBV29-1 and TRBJ2-7; 14 positions match TRBD2. Germline V gives CDR1 SQVTM, CDR2 ANQGSEA. This CDR3 region has 19 residues. V shed 6 bases and J 6 bases; nucleotides not matched to a gene: 22. CDR3 coding DNA: TGCAGCGTCGCGACCGGGACTAGCGGGAGTGTCGTAGGGTTTGGCGAGCAGTACTTC. It specifies CSVATGTSGSVVGFGEQYF.

The chain recombines TRBV6-1 with TRBJ2-2, with a tentative D call TRBD2 (5 bases). This CDR3 is built from 15 residues. The germline V gene has CDR1 MNHNS and CDR2 SASEGT. The V end was cut by 6 bases, the J end by 3 bases, with 14 bases between. The CDR3 here is CASSLGSGDTGELFF. CDR3 DNA: TGTGCCAGCAGCCTGGGCTCCGGGGACACCGGGGAGCTGTTTTTT.

J is TRBJ1-5 and V is TRBV6-4, with D unresolved. The germline V gene has CDR1 MRHNA and CDR2 SNTAGT. This CDR3 spans 13 amino acids. Trimming cost V 1 base and J 7 bases, with 8 bases left between them. CDR3 loop: CASSDFVGQPQHF. Written as DNA, the CDR3 is TGTGCCAGCAGTGACTTTGTGGGCCAGCCCCAGCATTTT.

V gene TRBV28 combines with J gene TRBJ1-4; TRBD1 matches at 7 bases. Losses at the gene ends were 7 bases for V and 7 bases for J; bases not matched to a gene: 12. CDR1 MDHEN and CDR2 SYDVKM come from the germline V gene. The CDR3 totals 15 residues. The CDR3, as DNA: TGTGCCAGCAACTCCCTCGGGACAGACATTGAAAAACTGTTTTTT. Protein product: CASNSLGTDIEKLFF.

The chain links TRBV5-1 to TRBJ1-1; 9 nucleotides align to TRBD1. The CDR3 has 15 residues. V lost 0 bases to trimming and J lost 5 bases; unmatched junction nucleotides: 5. CDR1 is SGHRS and CDR2 is YFSETQ in the germline V gene. The CDR3 sequence: CASSLEGTGWTEAFF. Here the CDR3 DNA reads TGCGCCAGCAGCTTGGAAGGGACAGGGTGGACTGAAGCTTTCTTT. Looking up the rest from reference TRBV5-1 and TRBJ1-1 gives the full variable domain: KAGVTQTPRYLIKTRGQQVTLSCSPISGHRSVSWYQQTPGQGLQFLFEYFSETQRNKGNFPGRFSGRQFSNSRSEMNVSTLELGDSALYLCASSLEGTGWTEAFFGQGTRLTVV.

The V call is TRBV18, the J call TRBJ1-2; 7 nucleotides line up with TRBD1. This CDR3 has 14 residues. With V trimmed by 2 bases and J by 0 bases, 0 bases remained unmatched. CDR1 is KGHSH and CDR2 is LQKENI in the germline V gene. The CDR3 coding sequence is TGTGCCAGCTCACCAACAGGGGCTAACTATGGCTACACCTTC. This encodes CASSPTGANYGYTF.

On this clone: One end of the junction is discordant with germline, which a read error may explain. The rearrangement links TRBV7-7 to TRBJ2-1; tentatively, D is TRBD1 (6 bases). The germline V gene encodes CDR1 SSHAT and CDR2 FNYEAQ (reference sequence). The CDR3 covers 13 residues. Here the CDR3 DNA reads TGTGCTAGCAGCTTAGGATACAGGGTGGAGCAGTTCTTC. This translates into CASSLGYRVEQFF.

This CDR3 reads CASSIRQAENEKLFF. Here the CDR3 DNA reads TGTGCCAGTAGTATTCGGCAGGCAGAAAATGAAAAACTGTTTTTT. The chain employs TRBV19 and TRBJ1-4; D unclear. CDR3 length: 15 residues. V was cut by 3 bases and J by 5 bases, with 13 bases left in between. Germline V lookup: CDR1 LNHDA, CDR2 SQIVND (reference sequence).

This chain links TRBV5-1 with TRBJ2-7, with D possibly matching TRBD2 (5 bases). The CDR3 is 14 residues long. V gave up 2 bases and J gave up 2 bases, with 11 bases separating them. Germline V lookup: CDR1 SGHRS, CDR2 YFSETQ. This CDR3 reads CASSFGSDPYEQYF. In DNA form, the CDR3 reads TGCGCCAGCAGCTTCGGTAGCGACCCCTACGAGCAGTACTTC. Using reference TRBV5-1 and TRBJ2-7 for the parts outside the CDR3, the full variable domain is KAGVTQTPRYLIKTRGQQVTLSCSPISGHRSVSWYQQTPGQGLQFLFEYFSETQRNKGNFPGRFSGRQFSNSRSEMNVSTLELGDSALYLCASSFGSDPYEQYFGPGTRLTVT.

This chain links TRBV2 with TRBJ1-1; 8 nucleotides agree with TRBD1. V was pared by 8 bases and J by 2 bases, with 7 bases of the junction left unmatched. The CDR3 contains 14 residues. The germline gives CDR1 SNHLY, CDR2 FYNNEI. The CDR3 bases are TGTGCCAGCGTCCGGACAGGGCTAAACACTGAAGCTTTCTTT. Translation: CASVRTGLNTEAFF.

This clone was seen a handful of times. This sequence joins TRBV6-5 and TRBJ1-4; possibly TRBD1 for D (6 bases). The CDR3 has 15 residues. Germline V gene lookup returns CDR1 MNHEY and CDR2 SVGAGI. V lost 4 bases and J lost 7, with 16 bases in between. The CDR3 region is CASSSPTGGSEKLFF. The CDR3, as DNA: TGTGCCAGCAGTTCCCCGACAGGCGGGAGTGAAAAACTGTTTTTT.

V and J are TRBV5-1 and TRBJ2-5; D is undetermined. CDR1 is SGHRS and CDR2 is YFSETQ in the germline V gene. CDR3 length equals 14 residues. V lost 0 bases and J lost 0, with 6 bases in between. The CDR3 DNA sequence: TGCGCCAGCAGCTTGGGACTTAACCAAGAGACCCAGTACTTC. Protein sequence: CASSLGLNQETQYF.

V usage is TRBV19 and J usage is TRBJ2-4; D is unclear. Trimming stripped 3 bases from V and 4 bases from J, with 10 bases between. Germline V CDR1 and CDR2: LNHDA, SQIVND (reference sequence). This CDR3 is 14 amino acids long. CDR3 amino acids: CASSIPGSKNIQYF. The CDR3 DNA is TGTGCCAGTAGTATCCCAGGCTCAAAAAACATTCAGTACTTC.

The rearrangement joins TRBV5-6 to TRBJ2-3, with TRBD2 as a possible D gene (6 bases). V lost 0 bases and J lost 2, with 10 bases in between. Germline values: CDR1 SGHDT, CDR2 YYEEEE. The CDR3 length is 15 residues. In nucleotides, the CDR3 is TGTGCCAGCAGCTTGGCCCGCGGGGCCACAGATACGCAGTATTTT. Translation gives CASSLARGATDTQYF.

The chain is built from TRBV21-1 and TRBJ1-1; the table names TRBD1, a call not compared with the DNA. TRBV21-1 is marked as a pseudogene. This CDR3 comprises 15 residues. In DNA, the CDR3 is TGTGCCAGCAGCGTGGGACAGGGAGAGGACACTGAAGCTTTCTTT. It is translated as CASSVGQGEDTEAFF.

J is TRBJ2-1 and V is TRBV19; TRBD2 is a possible D gene (6 bases). The V gene lost 3 bases and the J gene lost 1 base, with 10 bases spanning the gap. CDR1 LNHDA and CDR2 SQIVND come from the germline V gene (reference sequence). The CDR3 spans 15 residues. The CDR3 region is CASSMRLGSYNEQFF. The CDR3, as DNA: TGTGCCAGTAGTATGAGACTAGGGTCCTACAATGAGCAGTTCTTC. The entire variable domain, with the rest obtained from reference TRBV19 and TRBJ2-1, is as follows: DGGITQSPKYLFRKEGQNVTLSCEQNLNHDAMYWYRQDPGQGLRLIYYSQIVNDFQKGDIAEGYSVSREKKESFPLTVTSAQKNPTAFYLCASSMRLGSYNEQFFGPGTRLTVL.